This T cell receptor beta chain was observed in a study of cytomegalovirus exposure and HLA in healthy donors. This CDR3 spans 12 amino acids. CDR1 and CDR2 (germline): WSHSY, SAAADI. Trimming stripped 6 bases from V and 3 bases from J, with 8 bases between. This clone was counted once. The primer mix had 60 Vbeta and 13 Jbeta primers. The method was immunoSEQ multiplex PCR; TCRdb's version includes in-frame clones alone and lacks a portion of them. The table has roughly 190,000 clones, approximately 80% seen once; the top ten hold 13% to 15%. This receptor was identified in a woman aged 25 to 39 in good health and CMV-seropositive. What was sequenced was PBMCs. The chain has TRBV10-2 and TRBJ1-1; no reliable D call. The CDR3 spells CASSWQDTEAFF. The CDR3, as DNA: TGCGCCAGCAGCTGGCAGGACACTGAAGCTTTCTTT.